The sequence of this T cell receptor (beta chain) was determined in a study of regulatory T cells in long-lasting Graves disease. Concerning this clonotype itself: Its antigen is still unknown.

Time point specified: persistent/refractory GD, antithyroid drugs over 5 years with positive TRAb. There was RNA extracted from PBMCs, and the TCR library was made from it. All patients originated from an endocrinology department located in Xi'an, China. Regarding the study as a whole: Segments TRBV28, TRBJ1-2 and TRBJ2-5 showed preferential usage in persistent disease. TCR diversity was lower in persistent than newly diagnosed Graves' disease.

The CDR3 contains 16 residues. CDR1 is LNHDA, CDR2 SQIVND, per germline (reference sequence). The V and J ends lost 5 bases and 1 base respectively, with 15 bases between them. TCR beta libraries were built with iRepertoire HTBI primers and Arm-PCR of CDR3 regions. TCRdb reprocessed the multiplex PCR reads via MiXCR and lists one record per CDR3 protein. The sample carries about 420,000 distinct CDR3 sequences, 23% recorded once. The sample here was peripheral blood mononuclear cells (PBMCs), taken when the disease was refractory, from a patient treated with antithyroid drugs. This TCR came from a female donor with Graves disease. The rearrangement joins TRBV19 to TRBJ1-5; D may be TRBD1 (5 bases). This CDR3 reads CASSGGGGVSNQPQHF. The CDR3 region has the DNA TGTGCCAGTAGTGGCGGTGGGGGTGTCAGCAATCAGCCCCAGCATTTT.